This T cell receptor (beta chain) was obtained from a study of identical twins. The table lists this clonotype with a few counts. The antigen is undetermined. A template switching step contributed a universal primer site, while unique molecular identifiers were present in the cDNA. TCRdb reprocessed the 5' RACE reads with MiXCR, giving one entry per CDR3 protein. The table has 420,000 or so distinct CDR3 sequences, approximately 17% seen once. Whole-study findings and limits: Insertions were reduced in abundant cord blood beta clonotypes but not in memory repertoires. Out-of-frame alpha sequences shared by twins were enriched for low generation probability. Out-of-frame sharing of TCR alpha in monozygotic twins was underestimated by models.

The material sequenced was naive T cells sorted from blood. The sequence derives from a man in his forties or fifties in good health.

For the CDR3, the DNA is TGTGCCAGCAGTTATTCGAATCAGAGAAACACCATATATTTT. Translation gives CASSYSNQRNTIYF. This rearrangement joins TRBV6-5 to TRBJ1-3; D not certain. The germline gives CDR1 MNHEY, CDR2 SVGAGI. V lost 3 bases to trimming and J lost 5 bases, with 11 bases between them. This CDR3 has 14 amino acids.